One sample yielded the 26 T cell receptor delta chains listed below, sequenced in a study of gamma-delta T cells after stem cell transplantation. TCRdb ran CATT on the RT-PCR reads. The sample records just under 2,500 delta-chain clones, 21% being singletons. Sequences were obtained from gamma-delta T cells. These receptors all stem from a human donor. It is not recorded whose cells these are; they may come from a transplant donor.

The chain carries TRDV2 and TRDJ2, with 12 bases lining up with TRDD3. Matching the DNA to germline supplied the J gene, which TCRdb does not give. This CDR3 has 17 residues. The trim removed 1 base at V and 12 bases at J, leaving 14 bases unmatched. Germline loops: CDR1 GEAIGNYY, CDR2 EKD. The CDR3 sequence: CACDTGLGDTLTAKLFF. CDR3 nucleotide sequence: TGTGCCTGTGACACTGGACTGGGGGATACCCTGACAGCGAAACTCTTCTTT.

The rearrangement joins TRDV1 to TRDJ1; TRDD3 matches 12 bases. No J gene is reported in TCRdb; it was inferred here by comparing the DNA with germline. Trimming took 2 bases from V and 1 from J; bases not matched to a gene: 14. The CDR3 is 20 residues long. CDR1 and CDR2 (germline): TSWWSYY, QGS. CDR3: CALGESTRTGGYLSTDKLIF. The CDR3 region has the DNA TGTGCTCTTGGGGAATCGACCAGGACTGGGGGATACTTGTCCACCGATAAACTCATCTTT.

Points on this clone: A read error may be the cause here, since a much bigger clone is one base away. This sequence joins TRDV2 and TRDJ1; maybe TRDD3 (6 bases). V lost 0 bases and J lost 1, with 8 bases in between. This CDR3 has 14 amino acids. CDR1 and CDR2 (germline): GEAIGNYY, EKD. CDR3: CACDTRGSTDKLIF. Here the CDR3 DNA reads TGTGCCTGTGACACCCGGGGGAGCACCGATAAACTCATCTTT.

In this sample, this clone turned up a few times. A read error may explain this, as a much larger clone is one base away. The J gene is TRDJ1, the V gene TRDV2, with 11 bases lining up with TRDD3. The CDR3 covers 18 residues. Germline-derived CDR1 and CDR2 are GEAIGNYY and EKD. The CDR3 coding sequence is TGTGCCTGTGACACTTCTACTGGGGGATATCGGATCACCGATAAACCCATCTTT. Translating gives CACDTSTGGYRITDKPIF.

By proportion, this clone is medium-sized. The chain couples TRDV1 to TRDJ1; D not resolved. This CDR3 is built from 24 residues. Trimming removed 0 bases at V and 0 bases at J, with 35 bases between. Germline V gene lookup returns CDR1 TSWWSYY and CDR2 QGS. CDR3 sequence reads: CALGELPPRKNSVRLRGYTDKLIF. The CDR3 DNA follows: TGTGCTCTTGGGGAACTCCCCCCGCGTAAAAACTCCGTGAGGCTCCGTGGGTACACCGATAAACTCATCTTT.

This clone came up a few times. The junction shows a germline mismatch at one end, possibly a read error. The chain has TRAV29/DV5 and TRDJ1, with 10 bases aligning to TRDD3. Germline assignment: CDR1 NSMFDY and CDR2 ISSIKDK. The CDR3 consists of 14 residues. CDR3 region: CAVSDVLGDEKLIF. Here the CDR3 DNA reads TGTGCAGTAAGCGATGTACTGGGGGATGAGAAACTCATCTTT.

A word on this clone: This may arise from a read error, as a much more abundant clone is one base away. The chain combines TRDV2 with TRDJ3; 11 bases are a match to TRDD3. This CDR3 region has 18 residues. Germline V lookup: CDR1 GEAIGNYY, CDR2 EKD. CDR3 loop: CACDTGGYATWYTRQMFF. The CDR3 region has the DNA TGTGCCTGTGACACTGGGGGATACGCCACCTGGTACACCCGACAGATGTTTTTC.

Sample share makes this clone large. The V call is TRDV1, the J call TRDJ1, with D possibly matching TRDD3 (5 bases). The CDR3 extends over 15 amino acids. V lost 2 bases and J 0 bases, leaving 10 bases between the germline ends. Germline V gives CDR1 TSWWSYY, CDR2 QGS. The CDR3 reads CALGENVGYTDKLIF. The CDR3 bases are TGTGCTCTTGGGGAAAACGTGGGGTACACCGATAAACTCATCTTT.

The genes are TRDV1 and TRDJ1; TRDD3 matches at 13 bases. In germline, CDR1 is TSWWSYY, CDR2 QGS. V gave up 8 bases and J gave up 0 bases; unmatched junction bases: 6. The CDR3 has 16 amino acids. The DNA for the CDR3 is TGTGCTCTTTTACTGGGGGATACGGGTTACACCGATAAACTCATCTTT. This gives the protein CALLLGDTGYTDKLIF.

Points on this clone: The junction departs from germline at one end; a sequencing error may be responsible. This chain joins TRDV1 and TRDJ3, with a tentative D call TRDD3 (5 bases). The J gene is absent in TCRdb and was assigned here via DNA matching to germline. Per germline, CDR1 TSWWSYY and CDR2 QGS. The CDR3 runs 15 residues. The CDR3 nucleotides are TGCGCTCTTGGGGAACTCAACTGGGACACCCGACAGATGTTTTTC. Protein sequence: CALGELNWDTRQMFF.

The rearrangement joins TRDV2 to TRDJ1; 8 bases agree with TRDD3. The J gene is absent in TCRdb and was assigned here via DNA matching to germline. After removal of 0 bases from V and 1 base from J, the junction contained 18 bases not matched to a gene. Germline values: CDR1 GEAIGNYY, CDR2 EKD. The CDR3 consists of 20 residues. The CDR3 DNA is TGTGCCTGTGACACCGGATCCACAGTACGGGGGGATAGAATCACCGATAAACTCATCTTT. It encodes CACDTGSTVRGDRITDKLIF.

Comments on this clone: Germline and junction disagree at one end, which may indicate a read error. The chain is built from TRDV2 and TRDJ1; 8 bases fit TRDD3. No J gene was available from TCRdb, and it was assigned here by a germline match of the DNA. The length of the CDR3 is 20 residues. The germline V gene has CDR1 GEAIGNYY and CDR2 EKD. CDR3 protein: CACGTVPYWGVRRYTDKLIF. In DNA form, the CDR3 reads TGTGCCTGTGGCACCGTGCCGTACTGGGGGGTACGTCGGTACACCGATAAACTCATCTTT.

The CDR3 DNA reads TGTGCCCCAAACGGGTGGGGGATAACCGATAAACTCATCTTT. Protein product: CAPNGWGITDKLIF. This chain joins TRDV3 and TRDJ1; TRDD3 matches at 9 bases. TCRdb offers no J gene call, so here the DNA was matched to germline to obtain one. The CDR3 has 14 amino acids. The ends lost 5 bases at V and 2 bases at J; junction bases unmatched: 9. Germline V gives CDR1 TVYSNPD, CDR2 GDNSRS (reference sequence).

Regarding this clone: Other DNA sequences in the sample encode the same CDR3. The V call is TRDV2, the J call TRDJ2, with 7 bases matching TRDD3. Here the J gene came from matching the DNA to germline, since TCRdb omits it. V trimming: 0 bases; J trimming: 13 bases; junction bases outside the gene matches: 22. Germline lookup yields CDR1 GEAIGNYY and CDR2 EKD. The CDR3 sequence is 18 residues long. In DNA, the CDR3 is TGTGCCTGTGACACCAGGCGGAGGACGCGGTGGGGGACAGCAAGACTCTTCTTT. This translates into CACDTRRRTRWGTARLFF.

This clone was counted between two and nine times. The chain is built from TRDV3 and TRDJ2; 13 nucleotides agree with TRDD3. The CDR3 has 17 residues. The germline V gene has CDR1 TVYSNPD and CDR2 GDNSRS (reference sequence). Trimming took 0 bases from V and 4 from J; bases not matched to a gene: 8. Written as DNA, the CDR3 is TGTGCCTTTAGCCACTGGGGGATACGCCGGTCGACAGCACAACTCTTCTTT. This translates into CAFSHWGIRRSTAQLFF.

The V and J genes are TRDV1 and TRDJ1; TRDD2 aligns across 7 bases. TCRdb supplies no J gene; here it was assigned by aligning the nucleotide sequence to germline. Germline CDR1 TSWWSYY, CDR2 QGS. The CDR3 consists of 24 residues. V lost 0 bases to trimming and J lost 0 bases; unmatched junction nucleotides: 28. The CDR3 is CALGELQARSYGQESCWDTDKLIF. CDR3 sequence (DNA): TGTGCTCTTGGGGAACTTCAAGCGCGTTCCTACGGCCAGGAGAGTTGCTGGGACACCGATAAACTCATCTTT.

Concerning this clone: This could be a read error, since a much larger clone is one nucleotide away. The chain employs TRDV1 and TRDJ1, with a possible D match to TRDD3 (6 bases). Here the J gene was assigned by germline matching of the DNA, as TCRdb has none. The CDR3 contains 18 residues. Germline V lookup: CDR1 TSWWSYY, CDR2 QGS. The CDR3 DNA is TGTGCTCGTGGGGGCTCTACGAGCTGGGGATCCTACACCGATAAACTCATCTTT. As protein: CARGGSTSWGSYTDKLIF.

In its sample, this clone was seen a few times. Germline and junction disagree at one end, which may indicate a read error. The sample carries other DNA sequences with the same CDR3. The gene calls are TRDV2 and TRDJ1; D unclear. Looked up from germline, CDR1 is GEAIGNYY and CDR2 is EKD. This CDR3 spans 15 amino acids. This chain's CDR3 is CACDTGGAYTDKLIF. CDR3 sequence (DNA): TGTGCCTGTGACACGGGCGGGGCGTACACCGATAAGCTCATCTTT.

CDR3 bases: TGTGCCGCTGGAGCCTATACTGGGGTGTGCACCGATAAACTCATCTTT. Translated: CAAGAYTGVCTDKLIF. This chain links TRDV3 with TRDJ1, with TRDD3 matching 7 bases. As TCRdb names no J gene, one was assigned here on the basis of a DNA match to germline. In germline, CDR1 is TVYSNPD, CDR2 GDNSRS (reference sequence). V trimming: 5 bases; J trimming: 1 base; junction bases outside the gene matches: 16. The CDR3 consists of 16 residues.

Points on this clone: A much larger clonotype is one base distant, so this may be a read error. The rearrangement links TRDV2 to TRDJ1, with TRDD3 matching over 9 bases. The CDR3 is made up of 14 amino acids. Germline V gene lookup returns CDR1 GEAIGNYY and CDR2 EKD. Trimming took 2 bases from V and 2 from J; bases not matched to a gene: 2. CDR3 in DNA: TGTGCCTGTGACATGCTGGGGGATACCGATAAACTCATCTTT. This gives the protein CACDMLGDTDKLIF.

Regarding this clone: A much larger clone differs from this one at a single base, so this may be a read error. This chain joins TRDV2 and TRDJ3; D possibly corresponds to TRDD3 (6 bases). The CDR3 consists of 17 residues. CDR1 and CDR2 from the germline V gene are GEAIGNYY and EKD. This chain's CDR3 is CACDTGGSSWGTRQMFF. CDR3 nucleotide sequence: TGTGCCTGTGACACCGGGGGGAGCTCCTGGGGCACCCGACAGATGTTTTTC.

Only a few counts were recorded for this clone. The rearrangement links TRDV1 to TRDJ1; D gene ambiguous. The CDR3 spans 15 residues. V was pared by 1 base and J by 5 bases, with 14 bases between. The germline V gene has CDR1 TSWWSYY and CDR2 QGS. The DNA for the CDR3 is TGTGCTCTTGGGGAACCCGAAGGACTCAAAGATAAACTCATCTTT. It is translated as CALGEPEGLKDKLIF.

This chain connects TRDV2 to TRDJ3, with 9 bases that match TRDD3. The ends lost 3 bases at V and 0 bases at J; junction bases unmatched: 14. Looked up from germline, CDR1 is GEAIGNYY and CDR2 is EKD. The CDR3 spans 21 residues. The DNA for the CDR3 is TGTGCCTGTGACTCTGCTATACTGGGGGACACGAGCTCCTGGGACACCCGACAGATGTTTTTC. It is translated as CACDSAILGDTSSWDTRQMFF.

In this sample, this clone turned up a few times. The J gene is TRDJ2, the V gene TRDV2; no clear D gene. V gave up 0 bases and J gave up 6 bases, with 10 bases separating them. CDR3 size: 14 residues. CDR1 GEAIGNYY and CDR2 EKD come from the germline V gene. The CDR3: CACDTWVVPAQLFF. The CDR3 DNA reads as TGTGCCTGTGACACCTGGGTGGTGCCAGCACAACTCTTCTTT.

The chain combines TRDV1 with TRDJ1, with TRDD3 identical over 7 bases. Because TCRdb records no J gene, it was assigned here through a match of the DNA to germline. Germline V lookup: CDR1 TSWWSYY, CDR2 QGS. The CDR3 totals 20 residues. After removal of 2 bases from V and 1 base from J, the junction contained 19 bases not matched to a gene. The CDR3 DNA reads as TGTGCTCTTGGGGAATCGACCAGGACTGTGGGATACTTGTCCACCGATAAACTCATCTTT. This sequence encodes CALGESTRTVGYLSTDKLIF.

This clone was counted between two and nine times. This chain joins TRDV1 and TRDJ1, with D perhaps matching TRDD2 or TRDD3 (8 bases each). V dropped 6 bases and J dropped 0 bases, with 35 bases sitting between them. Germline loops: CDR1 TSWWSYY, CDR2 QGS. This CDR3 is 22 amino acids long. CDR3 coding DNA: TGTGCTCTTGGCGTTAGGGGCTTCCTACTGGGGGCCCCTACTAAGTACACCGATAAACTCATCTTT. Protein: CALGVRGFLLGAPTKYTDKLIF.